This T cell receptor (beta chain) was found in a study of shared clonotypes between healthy human individuals. General study findings and limits: Rarefaction revealed incomplete sorted-subset sequencing despite large depth. Non-shared clonotypes were found to have lower generation probabilities than the clonotypes that were shared by all four of the sorted-subset donors.

This CDR3 is 14 amino acids long. From germline, CDR1 is SGHDT and CDR2 YYEEEE. Only Caucasian adults living in Nashville, Tennessee made up the donor group. Details on this clone: Its antigen is not known. One end of the junction varies from germline; a read error may be responsible.

The data were produced by immunoSEQ multiplex PCR, yet TCRdb's version contains in-frame clones alone and is incomplete. The repertoire holds some 1.5 million clones, with roughly 96% as singletons. The specimen was naive CD4+ T cells sorted from blood. Subset of the sample: CD45RA+ positively selected. This chain connects TRBV5-6 to TRBJ2-7; 9 bases match TRBD1. This receptor was obtained from a man aged 25-40 years in good health. The CDR3 bases are TGTGCCAGCAGCTTGGTACAGGGGGCGACGAACGGGAACTTC. Amino acids: CASSLVQGATNGNF.